Listed below are T cell receptor beta chains from one sample, sequenced in a study of cytomegalovirus exposure and HLA in healthy donors. Method: immunoSEQ multiplex PCR; TCRdb's copy keeps in-frame clones and lacks some. In the table there are approximately 91,000 clones, about 68% of which are singletons. The sequenced sample consisted of PBMCs. The source of these receptors is a human donor in good health. Each CDR3 is given with its conserved first and last residue. Not all rows give a size; the values are once, few, many and, for expanded clones, a class.

v_gene	j_gene	abundance	CDR3aa
TRBV30	TRBJ1-5	NA	CAWSVRGQFNQPQHF
TRBV19	TRBJ1-1	NA	CASSIVRGSTEAFF
TRBV13	TRBJ1-4	few	CASSSYPSNEKLFF
TRBV11-2	TRBJ2-5	NA	CASRSPGGPETQYF
TRBV9	TRBJ2-3	NA	CASSVEVTSGGIGVPDTQYF
TRBV19	TRBJ1-3	NA	CASSILGPSGNTIYF
TRBV6-1	TRBJ1-2	few	CASRRQGSPNYGYTF
TRBV7-9	TRBJ2-1	NA	CASSSDPLAGPMFF
TRBV9	TRBJ1-2	few	CASSVAPGNYGYTF
TRBV29-1	TRBJ2-5	NA	CSVEDSETQYF
TRBV9	TRBJ1-2	once	CASSVAEGAYGYTF
TRBV5-4	TRBJ1-1	NA	CASSRTSGVRNTEAFF
TRBV5-5	TRBJ1-2	few	CASRQVGRGEQFDGYTF
TRBV7-3	TRBJ1-1	NA	CASSLEQGNTEAFF
TRBV18	TRBJ2-1	NA	CASSPRMGQWSGEQFF
TRBV5-1	TRBJ2-1	NA	CASSFRQGRNEQFF
TRBV2	TRBJ2-5	NA	CASSDEFRDQETQYF
TRBV29-1	TRBJ2-5	NA	CSVTTPGHPETQYF
TRBV27	TRBJ1-5	NA	CASRALAYSNQPQHF
TRBV4-3	TRBJ2-7	NA	CASSQYRSGVYEQYF
TRBV5-5	TRBJ2-7	NA	CASSPYGQTYEQYF
TRBV6-1	TRBJ2-5	NA	CASSESGGLQETQYF
TRBV30	TRBJ1-4	few	CAWTTGSNEKLFF
TRBV28	TRBJ2-5	NA	CASSLGQPAAVMEETQYF
TRBV2	TRBJ2-2	NA	CAGIAGGPAGELFF
TRBV29-1	TRBJ2-1	NA	CSVDSTYNEQFF
TRBV2	TRBJ1-1	few	CASKRQGGTEAFF
TRBV5-1	TRBJ2-1	NA	CASSLASPVYNEQFF
TRBV7-2	TRBJ2-1	NA	CASSPPSGGYNEQFF
TRBV7-9	TRBJ1-2	NA	CASSSISYGYTF
TRBV10-3	TRBJ1-5	few	CAISESQGAGQPQHF
TRBV13	TRBJ2-5	NA	CASSSGLADSQETQYF
TRBV29-1	TRBJ2-5	few	CSVELFAETQYF
TRBV10-1	TRBJ2-5	few	CASSPSGRGTQYF
TRBV2	TRBJ1-2	NA	CASSESAKNYGYTF
TRBV5-1	TRBJ2-6	NA	CASSLGGGGSGANVLTF
TRBV29-1	TRBJ2-3	NA	CSVRDRADTQYF
TRBV10-1	TRBJ2-2	NA	CASSDPRTGELFF
TRBV5-1	TRBJ2-7	NA	CASSSHNPRDEQYF
TRBV7-2	TRBJ1-1	NA	CASRTGLGNTEAFF
TRBV27	TRBJ1-2	NA	CASSSAPGVYGYTF
TRBV29-1	TRBJ1-4	NA	CSVEDSGKNEKLFF